These T cell receptor beta chains were read from a single sample in a study of blood T cells in healthy people across ages. MiXCR, applied by TCRdb to the 5' RACE reads, yields one record per CDR3 protein. The table lists 1.5 million to 2 million distinct CDR3 sequences, around 48% of them singletons, with less than 2.5% in the top ten. The source material was blood. All receptors derive from a woman in her 40s in good health. The CDR3 runs from the conserved cysteine through the conserved F or W. The D gene is left open where the match is weak. Only some rows state a clone size, as once, few, many or a class for expanded clones.

clone_size: few
j_call: TRBJ2-1
cdr3_length: 17
v_call: TRBV5-1
d_call: TRBD2
cdr3_nt: TGCGCCAGCAGCTTGGTCTCTAGCGGGGGGCCAGGCAATGAGCAGTTCTTC
cdr3_aa: CASSLVSSGGPGNEQFF

clone_size: few
j_call: TRBJ2-7
cdr3_length: 20
v_call: TRBV5-1
d_call: NA
cdr3_nt: TGCGCCGGCAGGAGGTTTTCGACCGAAGGACAGTCCATAAACATCTACGAGCAGTACTTC
cdr3_aa: CAGRRFSTEGQSINIYEQYF

clone_size: NA
j_call: TRBJ2-3
cdr3_length: 16
v_call: TRBV20-1
d_call: NA
cdr3_nt: TGCAGTGCTAGACCCCTGTCTTCTACTAGCACAGATACGCAGTATTTT
cdr3_aa: CSARPLSSTSTDTQYF

clone_size: NA
j_call: TRBJ1-4
cdr3_length: 15
v_call: TRBV4-3
d_call: NA
cdr3_nt: TGCGCCAGCAGCCAAGATGGAAAGGGTGGTGAAAAACTGTTTTTT
cdr3_aa: CASSQDGKGGEKLFF

clone_size: once
j_call: TRBJ2-3
cdr3_length: 14
v_call: TRBV24-1
d_call: NA
cdr3_nt: TGTGCCACCAGGGGGGGTTCGGGCACAGATACGCAGTATTTT
cdr3_aa: CATRGGSGTDTQYF

clone_size: NA
j_call: TRBJ2-5
cdr3_length: 14
v_call: TRBV5-1
d_call: NA
cdr3_nt: TGCGCCAGCAGCGGACAGACGCTCCAAGAGACCCAGTACTTC
cdr3_aa: CASSGQTLQETQYF

clone_size: NA
j_call: TRBJ1-2
cdr3_length: 13
v_call: TRBV7-3
d_call: NA
cdr3_nt: TGTGCCAGCAGCGAAGATGGTGACTATGGCTACACCTTC
cdr3_aa: CASSEDGDYGYTF

clone_size: NA
j_call: TRBJ2-1
cdr3_length: 16
v_call: TRBV6-1
d_call: TRBD2
cdr3_nt: TGTGCCAGCATTAGCCAAGGACTAGGGGTTCGAAATGAGCAGTTCTTC
cdr3_aa: CASISQGLGVRNEQFF

clone_size: many
j_call: TRBJ2-1
cdr3_length: 12
v_call: TRBV12-3/TRBV12-4
d_call: NA
cdr3_nt: TGTGCCAGCAGTCGGGAATACAATGAGCAGTTCTTC
cdr3_aa: CASSREYNEQFF

clone_size: NA
j_call: TRBJ2-1
cdr3_length: 17
v_call: TRBV4-1
d_call: TRBD1
cdr3_nt: TGTGCCAGCAGCCAAGAAGGACAGGGCAGCTCCTACAATGAGCAGTTCTTC
cdr3_aa: CASSQEGQGSSYNEQFF

clone_size: NA
j_call: TRBJ1-2
cdr3_length: 13
v_call: TRBV20-1
d_call: NA
cdr3_nt: TGCAGTGCTATCCTCCAGGGAATGGATGGCTACACCTTC
cdr3_aa: CSAILQGMDGYTF

clone_size: NA
j_call: TRBJ2-1
cdr3_length: 13
v_call: TRBV9
d_call: NA
cdr3_nt: TGTGCCAGCAGCGCGGGGGAGGACAATGAGCAGTTCTTC
cdr3_aa: CASSAGEDNEQFF

clone_size: few
j_call: TRBJ1-2
cdr3_length: 12
v_call: TRBV9
d_call: NA
cdr3_nt: TGTGCCAGCAGCGTCTCAGGGAAGGGCTACACCTTC
cdr3_aa: CASSVSGKGYTF

clone_size: NA
j_call: TRBJ2-3
cdr3_length: 18
v_call: TRBV12-3/TRBV12-4
d_call: TRBD2
cdr3_nt: TGTGCCAGCAGTTTCACACTCGGCGGGGGGGCTAGCGCAGATACGCAGTATTTT
cdr3_aa: CASSFTLGGGASADTQYF

clone_size: many
j_call: TRBJ2-6
cdr3_length: 15
v_call: TRBV6-2/TRBV6-3
d_call: TRBD2
cdr3_nt: TGCGCCAGCAGCCCGGGGGGTACTGGGGCCAACGTCCTGACTTTC
cdr3_aa: CASSPGGTGANVLTF

clone_size: NA
j_call: TRBJ2-3
cdr3_length: 18
v_call: TRBV4-2
d_call: TRBD1
cdr3_nt: TGTGCCAGCAGCCACGAACCTACGGGACAGGGGGCGTCAGATACGCAGTATTTT
cdr3_aa: CASSHEPTGQGASDTQYF

clone_size: few
j_call: TRBJ2-1
cdr3_length: 12
v_call: TRBV29-1
d_call: NA
cdr3_nt: TGCAGCGTTGTAGGGTCTTCATACCTACAGTTCTTC
cdr3_aa: CSVVGSSYLQFF

clone_size: many
j_call: TRBJ2-5
cdr3_length: 13
v_call: TRBV13
d_call: TRBD2
cdr3_nt: TGTGCCAGCAGCGATAGCGGGGTTGAGACCCAGTACTTC
cdr3_aa: CASSDSGVETQYF

clone_size: NA
j_call: TRBJ2-1
cdr3_length: 15
v_call: TRBV4-2
d_call: TRBD1
cdr3_nt: TGTGCCAGCAGCCAAGATCCGGGACAGGGCGTTGAGCAGTTCTTC
cdr3_aa: CASSQDPGQGVEQFF

clone_size: NA
j_call: TRBJ2-7
cdr3_length: 10
v_call: TRBV29-1
d_call: NA
cdr3_nt: TGCAGCGTTAGGAACGACGAGCAGTACTTC
cdr3_aa: CSVRNDEQYF

clone_size: NA
j_call: TRBJ2-5
cdr3_length: 14
v_call: TRBV4-2
d_call: NA
cdr3_nt: TGTGCCAGCAGCCACCGGGACATCAGCGAGACCCAGTACTTC
cdr3_aa: CASSHRDISETQYF

clone_size: few
j_call: TRBJ1-2
cdr3_length: 13
v_call: TRBV20-1
d_call: NA
cdr3_nt: TGCAGTGCTAGGATGGCGGGCACCTATGGCTACACCTTC
cdr3_aa: CSARMAGTYGYTF

clone_size: NA
j_call: TRBJ2-3
cdr3_length: 17
v_call: TRBV4-3
d_call: NA
cdr3_nt: TGCGCCAGCAGCCCCGCTTATGGGGGCGGGGGCACAGATACGCAGTATTTT
cdr3_aa: CASSPAYGGGGTDTQYF

clone_size: few
j_call: TRBJ2-7
cdr3_length: 15
v_call: TRBV4-1
d_call: NA
cdr3_nt: TGCGCCAGCAGCCAACTCGCGGGGTTAACCTACGAGCAGTACTTC
cdr3_aa: CASSQLAGLTYEQYF

clone_size: NA
j_call: TRBJ1-5
cdr3_length: 20
v_call: TRBV19
d_call: NA
cdr3_nt: TGTGCCAGTAGTACCCCTTTAAGCAGGGCGATTGATTATAGCAATCAGCCCCAGCATTTT
cdr3_aa: CASSTPLSRAIDYSNQPQHF

clone_size: NA
j_call: TRBJ1-1
cdr3_length: 14
v_call: TRBV2
d_call: NA
cdr3_nt: TGTGCCAGCAGTGAGCCGGGCCCCAAAAGATGGGCTTTCTTT
cdr3_aa: CASSEPGPKRWAFF

clone_size: NA
j_call: TRBJ2-5
cdr3_length: 14
v_call: TRBV4-2
d_call: NA
cdr3_nt: TGTGCCAGCAGCCAAGATCATTCACTAGAGACCCGGTACTTC
cdr3_aa: CASSQDHSLETRYF

clone_size: NA
j_call: TRBJ1-5
cdr3_length: 15
v_call: TRBV7-2
d_call: NA
cdr3_nt: TGTGCCAGCAGCTTAGAGTACGGGTACAATCAGCCCCAGCATTTT
cdr3_aa: CASSLEYGYNQPQHF

clone_size: NA
j_call: TRBJ1-2
cdr3_length: 15
v_call: TRBV7-2
d_call: NA
cdr3_nt: TGTGCCAGCAGCTTATCGGACAGCCGCGTACATGGCTACACCTTC
cdr3_aa: CASSLSDSRVHGYTF

clone_size: few
j_call: TRBJ2-1
cdr3_length: 13
v_call: TRBV28
d_call: NA
cdr3_nt: TGTGCCAGCAGTCCATACGGGGCCGGTGAGCAGTTCTTC
cdr3_aa: CASSPYGAGEQFF

clone_size: NA
j_call: TRBJ2-3
cdr3_length: 15
v_call: TRBV5-1
d_call: TRBD1
cdr3_nt: TGCGCCAGCAGCTCGACAGGGGGAGTCGCAGATACGCAGTATTTT
cdr3_aa: CASSSTGGVADTQYF

clone_size: many
j_call: TRBJ2-5
cdr3_length: 14
v_call: TRBV29-1
d_call: NA
cdr3_nt: TGCAGCGTCCTGGGAAGGGACCGGGAAGAGACCCAGTACTTC
cdr3_aa: CSVLGRDREETQYF

clone_size: few
j_call: TRBJ2-5
cdr3_length: 12
v_call: TRBV14
d_call: NA
cdr3_nt: TGTGCCAGCAGCCAAGGGCTAGTCGGGCAGTACTTC
cdr3_aa: CASSQGLVGQYF

clone_size: NA
j_call: TRBJ2-7
cdr3_length: 13
v_call: TRBV28
d_call: NA
cdr3_nt: TGTGCCAGCAGTTCTAGGCCACGCTACGAGCAGTACTTC
cdr3_aa: CASSSRPRYEQYF

clone_size: few
j_call: TRBJ2-5
cdr3_length: 14
v_call: TRBV11-2
d_call: TRBD1
cdr3_nt: TGTGCCAGCAGCCAACAGGGGTATAGGGAGACCCAGTACTTC
cdr3_aa: CASSQQGYRETQYF

clone_size: NA
j_call: TRBJ1-2
cdr3_length: 14
v_call: TRBV7-9
d_call: NA
cdr3_nt: TGTGCCAGCAGCCTAATACTGGGGAACTATGGCTACACCTTC
cdr3_aa: CASSLILGNYGYTF

clone_size: NA
j_call: TRBJ2-3
cdr3_length: 17
v_call: TRBV20-1
d_call: TRBD2
cdr3_nt: TGCAGTGCTAGAGATCCTAGCGGGGGGCTAAGCACAGATACGCAGTATTTT
cdr3_aa: CSARDPSGGLSTDTQYF

clone_size: once
j_call: TRBJ1-2
cdr3_length: 13
v_call: TRBV7-8
d_call: NA
cdr3_nt: TGTGCCAGCAGCAATGAAAATAACTATGGCTACACCTTC
cdr3_aa: CASSNENNYGYTF

clone_size: NA
j_call: TRBJ1-2
cdr3_length: 14
v_call: TRBV5-1
d_call: NA
cdr3_nt: TGCGCCGGCAGCTTGGCCGAGGGCGACTATGGCTACACCTTC
cdr3_aa: CAGSLAEGDYGYTF

clone_size: NA
j_call: TRBJ2-7
cdr3_length: 15
v_call: TRBV12-3/TRBV12-4
d_call: TRBD1
cdr3_nt: TGTGCCAGCAGGGCCACGGGACAGGGCGAGTACGAGCAGTACTTC
cdr3_aa: CASRATGQGEYEQYF

clone_size: NA
j_call: TRBJ2-5
cdr3_length: 14
v_call: TRBV25-1
d_call: TRBD2
cdr3_nt: TGTGCCAGCAGTGGCGGGGGGGCGTGGGAGACCCAGTACTTC
cdr3_aa: CASSGGGAWETQYF

clone_size: few
j_call: TRBJ2-7
cdr3_length: 13
v_call: TRBV6-5
d_call: TRBD1
cdr3_nt: TGTGCCAGCAGGCAGGGGGAATTCTACGAGCAGTACTTC
cdr3_aa: CASRQGEFYEQYF

clone_size: few
j_call: TRBJ2-3
cdr3_length: 15
v_call: TRBV7-2
d_call: NA
cdr3_nt: TGTGCCAGCAGCCAGCAGGGACTCACCACAGATACGCAGTATTTT
cdr3_aa: CASSQQGLTTDTQYF

clone_size: NA
j_call: TRBJ1-1
cdr3_length: 13
v_call: TRBV10-3
d_call: NA
cdr3_nt: TGTGCCATCAGTCCAGGGTCTGCCACTGAAGCTTTCTTT
cdr3_aa: CAISPGSATEAFF

clone_size: NA
j_call: TRBJ2-1
cdr3_length: 14
v_call: TRBV12-3/TRBV12-4
d_call: NA
cdr3_nt: TGTGCCAGCAGTTTAGTAAATGGGTACAATGAGCAGTTCTTC
cdr3_aa: CASSLVNGYNEQFF

clone_size: NA
j_call: TRBJ2-1
cdr3_length: 17
v_call: TRBV28
d_call: NA
cdr3_nt: TGTGCCAGCAGTTCCCATGGGGTCGTGCGGGGGCACAATGAGCAGTTCTTC
cdr3_aa: CASSSHGVVRGHNEQFF

clone_size: few
j_call: TRBJ2-1
cdr3_length: 16
v_call: TRBV6-2/TRBV6-3
d_call: NA
cdr3_nt: TGTGCCAGCAGTTACCCGGGACTCCCAAAGACCAATGAGCAGTTCTTC
cdr3_aa: CASSYPGLPKTNEQFF

clone_size: once
j_call: TRBJ2-1
cdr3_length: 15
v_call: TRBV7-3
d_call: TRBD1
cdr3_nt: TGTGCCAGCAGCTTATCAGGGGGCTCGGTAAATGAGCAGTTCTTC
cdr3_aa: CASSLSGGSVNEQFF

clone_size: few
j_call: TRBJ2-1
cdr3_length: 15
v_call: TRBV19
d_call: TRBD2
cdr3_nt: TGTGCCAGTAGTTCCCCAGCGGGGGGTAAAAATGAGCAGTTCTTC
cdr3_aa: CASSSPAGGKNEQFF

clone_size: NA
j_call: TRBJ2-6
cdr3_length: 16
v_call: TRBV28
d_call: NA
cdr3_nt: TGTGCCAGCAGTCCTTCGGGTTCCTCTGGGGCCAACGTCCTGACTTTC
cdr3_aa: CASSPSGSSGANVLTF

clone_size: few
j_call: TRBJ1-2
cdr3_length: 11
v_call: TRBV12-3/TRBV12-4
d_call: NA
cdr3_nt: TGTGCCAGCAGTCACCGATCTTCTTACACCTTC
cdr3_aa: CASSHRSSYTF

clone_size: NA
j_call: TRBJ1-2
cdr3_length: 15
v_call: TRBV6-2/TRBV6-3
d_call: TRBD1
cdr3_nt: TGTGCCAGCAGTTACCCGACAGGGTCGGATATCGGCTACACCTTC
cdr3_aa: CASSYPTGSDIGYTF

clone_size: NA
j_call: TRBJ1-4
cdr3_length: 15
v_call: TRBV20-1
d_call: NA
cdr3_nt: TGCAGTGCTAGAGATTACCGGTCGGGTGGGGAAAAACTGTTTTTT
cdr3_aa: CSARDYRSGGEKLFF

clone_size: NA
j_call: TRBJ2-3
cdr3_length: 16
v_call: TRBV5-1
d_call: NA
cdr3_nt: TGCGCCAGCAATTTGGCGGGGAGGCCGAATTCAGATACGCAGTATTTT
cdr3_aa: CASNLAGRPNSDTQYF

clone_size: NA
j_call: TRBJ1-4
cdr3_length: 15
v_call: TRBV27
d_call: NA
cdr3_nt: TGTGCCAGCAGTCGAACCGTAGTAGGGGATGAAAAACTGTTTTTT
cdr3_aa: CASSRTVVGDEKLFF

clone_size: few
j_call: TRBJ1-2
cdr3_length: 13
v_call: TRBV2
d_call: NA
cdr3_nt: TGTGCCAGCATCATAGACGGGACTTATGGCTACACCTTC
cdr3_aa: CASIIDGTYGYTF

clone_size: few
j_call: TRBJ1-2
cdr3_length: 12
v_call: TRBV28
d_call: NA
cdr3_nt: TGTGCCAGCAGTTTCGCCCTGGGAGGCTACACCTTC
cdr3_aa: CASSFALGGYTF

clone_size: NA
j_call: TRBJ2-1
cdr3_length: 18
v_call: TRBV7-3
d_call: TRBD2
cdr3_nt: TGTGCCAGCAGCTTAATCGGGCAGCGGGGGAGCTCCTACAATGAGCAGTTCTTC
cdr3_aa: CASSLIGQRGSSYNEQFF

clone_size: many
j_call: TRBJ2-7
cdr3_length: 16
v_call: TRBV6-2/TRBV6-3
d_call: NA
cdr3_nt: TGTGCCAGCAGTTACCCCGTGGGGGTTCCCTCCTACGAGCAGTACTTC
cdr3_aa: CASSYPVGVPSYEQYF